Listed below are T cell receptor beta chains from one sample, sequenced in a study of OX40 agonist ivuxolimab in advanced cancers. Profiling relied on immunoSEQ multiplex PCR, and the TCRdb table lists in-frame clones only, not all of them. The sample gives fewer than 25,000 clones, 84% of which show up once; around a third is in the top ten. The sample was CD4+ or CD8+ T cells sorted from blood, taken in a trial of the OX40 agonist ivuxolimab. The source is an adult with an advanced solid tumor such as melanoma, head and neck, liver or kidney cancer. CDR3s include the opening cysteine and the closing phenylalanine or tryptophan. D genes are given only for firm matches. Where a row states a size, it is once, few, many or the class of an expanded clone; other rows omit it.

J | V | size | D | CDR3
TRBJ1-5 | TRBV7-6 | - | - | CASSLEVGLDQPQHF
TRBJ2-5 | TRBV9 | - | TRBD2 | CASSVSPPGASGKETQYF
TRBJ2-7 | TRBV28 | - | - | CASSWGSGEGDEQYF
TRBJ2-3 | TRBV27 | once | - | CASSLSGLARADTQYF
TRBJ1-1 | TRBV13 | few | - | CASSLGAGAFF
TRBJ2-1 | TRBV5-1 | - | - | CASSPEGANEQFF
TRBJ2-5 | TRBV27 | - | - | CASSFSKRGETQYF
TRBJ2-7 | TRBV5-1 | - | - | CASSFREGQDNEQYF
TRBJ2-7 | TRBV9 | - | TRBD1 | CASSVEQGAGEQYF
TRBJ1-5 | TRBV10-2 | once | - | CASSEGRVNQPQHF
TRBJ2-6 | TRBV29-1 | few | - | CSVEDTGLGANVLTF
TRBJ2-5 | TRBV7-6 | - | - | CASSPTKARETQYF
TRBJ1-2 | TRBV19 | - | - | CASSQRPGEGINGYTF
TRBJ2-5 | TRBV7-9 | - | - | CASSSRGGAEQETQYF
TRBJ1-2 | TRBV27 | once | - | CASSFGATNYGYTF
TRBJ2-3 | TRBV6-5 | - | - | CASSPSGQDTQYF
TRBJ2-7 | TRBV5-6 | - | - | CASSGAVSYEQYF
TRBJ2-7 | TRBV28 | - | - | CASSPNAYEQYF
TRBJ2-2 | TRBV30 | - | - | CAWKVPTGHTGELFF